This T cell receptor beta chain emerged from a study of control samples from healthy donors and cancer patients. The CDR3 has 16 amino acids. CDR1 is MNHEY, CDR2 SMNVEV, per germline (reference sequence). V was cut by 6 bases and J by 5 bases, with 22 bases left in between. Sequenced by immunoSEQ multiplex PCR; TCRdb stores in-frame clones only, minus some. The sample carries 120,000 to 150,000 clones, more than 85% recorded once. The sequencing sample was made of blood. The genes are TRBV27 and TRBJ1-1, with D perhaps matching TRBD1 (5 bases). This clonotype originated in a man in his late teens or twenties in good health. The CDR3 region is CASSQPRGVIITEAFF. CDR3 nucleotide sequence: TGTGCCAGCAGCCAACCGCGGGGCGTAATAATAACTGAAGCTTTCTTT.